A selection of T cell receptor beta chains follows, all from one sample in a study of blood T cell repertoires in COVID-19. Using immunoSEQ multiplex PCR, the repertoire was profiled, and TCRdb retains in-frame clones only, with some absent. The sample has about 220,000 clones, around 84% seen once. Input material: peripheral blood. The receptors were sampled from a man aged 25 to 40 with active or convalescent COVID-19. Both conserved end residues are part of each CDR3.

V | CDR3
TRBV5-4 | CASSSGLAAGGTDTQYF
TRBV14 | CASSPLALFGETQYF
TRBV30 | CAWSSGQVLDYNSPLHF
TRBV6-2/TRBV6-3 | CASSPGPLTLNTGELFF
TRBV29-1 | CSVSTGASQAFF
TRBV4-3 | CASSQEGTGNQPQHF
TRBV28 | CASSPPPDRRGYTF
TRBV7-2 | CASSVSGTAYEQYF
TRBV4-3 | CASSQAFGGGLGHNEQFF
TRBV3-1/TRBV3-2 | CASSQGRGQGHEKLFF
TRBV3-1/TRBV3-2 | CASSQAGTGGTNTGELFF
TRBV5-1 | CASSLTSIDEQFF
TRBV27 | CASSLSLEDTQYF
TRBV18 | CASSPDQGGRSPLHF
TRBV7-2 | CASSLEPLAAPPDGQYF
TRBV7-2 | CASSPTSGRGNEQFF
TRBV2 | CASSEREGEQYF
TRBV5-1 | CASSPSGFYSYEQYF
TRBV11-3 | CASSFGMNSPLHF
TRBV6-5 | CASSYPGQGLRGYTF
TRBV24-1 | CATSVTAGAVQYF
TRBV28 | CASQQDYEQYF
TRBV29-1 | CSVGLPQSENYGYTF
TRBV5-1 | CASSLDGPTNDEQFF
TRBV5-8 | CASSFVLLAQETQYF
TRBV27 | CASGAGTGMFVSGYTF
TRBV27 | CASSARDSTEAFF
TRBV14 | CASSPWDSPYEQYF
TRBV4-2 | CASRKGGQGATNEKLFF
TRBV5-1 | CASSNTLRGEQYF
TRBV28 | CASSLRRGQGLYEQYF
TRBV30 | CAWGADFSYEQYF